This T cell receptor (beta chain) was identified in a study of early T cells in non-severe SARS-CoV-2 infection. TCRdb re-analysed the 5' RACE reads in MiXCR, keeping a single row per CDR3 protein. The data contain over 45,000 distinct CDR3 sequences, about 6.1% of them singletons. Germline-derived CDR1 and CDR2 are MNHEY and SVGAGI. The CDR3 is 15 residues long. Trimming took 6 bases from V and 0 from J, leaving 15 bases between them. This clonotype was detected many times. The specimen was whole blood, collected at baseline. The source is an adult who was a healthcare worker with PCR-confirmed SARS-CoV-2 infection or an uninfected control (not recorded which). The rearrangement uses TRBV6-5 and TRBJ2-7, with D possibly TRBD1 on 5 matching bases. The DNA for the CDR3 is TGTGCCAGCAGGCCCCCAGGGTCCGCCTCCTACGAGCAGTACTTC. The encoded protein is CASRPPGSASYEQYF.